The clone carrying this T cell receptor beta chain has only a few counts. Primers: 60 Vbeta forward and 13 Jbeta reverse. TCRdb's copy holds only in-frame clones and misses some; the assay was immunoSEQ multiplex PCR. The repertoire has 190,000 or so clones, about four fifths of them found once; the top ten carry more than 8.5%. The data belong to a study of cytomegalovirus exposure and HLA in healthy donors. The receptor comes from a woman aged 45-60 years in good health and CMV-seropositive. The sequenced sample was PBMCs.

The CDR3 sequence: CASSPGPKTNEKLFF. The DNA for the CDR3 is TGCGCCAGCAGTCCGGGTCCGAAAACTAATGAAAAACTGTTTTTT. This sequence joins TRBV5-1 and TRBJ1-4; D uncertain. The CDR3 runs 15 residues. The V gene's germline CDR1 is SGHRS and CDR2 YFSETQ. V was trimmed by 5 bases and J by 1 base, leaving 12 bases between them.